This T cell receptor (beta chain) was retrieved from a study of shared clonotypes between healthy human individuals. On this clone itself: One junction end does not reproduce the germline sequence, and a read error may be involved.

Germline V lookup: CDR1 SGHNT, CDR2 YYREEE (reference sequence). CDR3 size: 12 residues. Deep was the level at which the assay was run. Each unsorted PBMC replicate got 300 ng genomic DNA, tens of thousands of genomes. TCRdb's table, derived via immunoSEQ multiplex PCR, lists solely in-frame clones and lacks some. The sample holds around 500,000 clones; 70% to 80% are singletons and the top ten take approximately 13%. The sequencing sample was made of PBMCs. The chain combines TRBV5-4 with TRBJ2-4; TRBD1 or TRBD2 may be the D gene (5 bases each). The TCR comes from a woman in her thirties or forties in good health. Some clones in this sample may be carry-over from other donors' samples. This chain's CDR3 is CASSFVPGPLIF. CDR3 bases: TGTGCCAGCAGCTTCGTACCGGGACCGTTGATCTTC.